This TCR beta chain was obtained from a study of shared clonotypes between healthy human individuals (TCRdb year 2020). About the study as a whole: A couple of women and a few men aged 18 to 49 years were included in the cohort. For each donor, CD4 naive and CD4 memory were each given three plates, CD8 naive was given two plates, and CD8 memory was given one plate. Blood TCR repertoires of five healthy adults were deeply sequenced to estimate repertoire size and the extent of clonotype sharing between individuals. Libraries were prepared and TCR repertoires were sequenced by different laboratories using diverse techniques, in order to increase sequencing depth and limit assay-specific biases. Between about 0.8 and 8.9 billion PBMCs per donor were obtained by leukapheresis.

For the CD8 naive samples, CD45RO-negative cells were positively selected for CCR7, yielding a CD45RA+CCR7+ population from which TemRA cells were excluded. Healthy HIV-negative adults with no recently reported acute infections or vaccinations were included as donors. Only Caucasian adults living in Nashville, Tennessee, USA were represented among the donors. Blood was obtained by leukapheresis, after which PBMCs were separated by Ficoll-Histopaque density gradient centrifugation and cryopreserved in liquid nitrogen vapor phase. Purity and quantity of every magnetically sorted T cell population were checked by analytical flow cytometry. Genomic DNA was isolated from every sorted fraction and measured by UV absorbance on a Nanodrop 2000c. Using the deep immunoSEQ assay, multiplex PCR amplified TCR CDR3 regions from genomic DNA. For each cell subset, the extracted genomic DNA was distributed evenly across all wells of several immunoSEQ 96-well plates, and each plate served as one replicate. For sorted subsets, each replicate PCR was loaded with 200 to 250 ng genomic DNA, equivalent to about 30,000 T cell genomes. Purified libraries were quantified with a Qubit 3.0 fluorometer, sized on a Bioanalyzer 2100, and re-quantified with the KAPA Library Quantification kit. Every immunoSEQ 96-well plate was sequenced on a dedicated single-read 150-cycle Illumina NextSeq 550 flow cell. The paper's processing steps were these. Because the immunoSEQ output included only junctional sequences and no quality scores, the filtering could not be the same as the filtering used for full-length reads. Sequences were annotated with PyIR, a Python wrapper for IgBLAST v1.9, using IMGT germline references to assign V/J genes and CDR3. Any read was removed if the V/J assignment was weak (E-value above 1e-6), the CDR3 was missing, or the read contained stop codons, out-of-frame junctions, or ambiguous translated residues. V3J clonotypes were defined as sequences sharing the same inferred V gene, J gene, and CDR3 amino acid sequence. Percentage overlap between repertoires was calculated by dividing the number of shared unique clonotypes by the size of the smaller repertoire. RTK rarefaction, the Chao1 estimator, and Recon v2.1 estimates of unobserved clonotypes were used to assess repertoire richness. Generation probabilities for all TCRbeta clonotypes obtained by the gDNA method from a handful of donors were computed using OLGA. TCRdb took over this immuneACCESS table, retaining in-frame rearrangements with V and J assigned. Such tables are incomplete; in checked studies, under half of the missing clones stem from an unresolved V gene, and the remainder is unexplained. V and J calls and clone size follow that table, whereas D and trimming were derived from the DNA. This sample is represented by about 2 million clones; about 95% of them were singletons. The ten largest clones capture about 1.1% of the sample.

Turning to this clone: It lacks a known antigen. Per-base qualities were not stored, and no clone one base away is much larger.

For CDR1 and CDR2, the germline V gene (reference sequence) lists GTSNPN and SVGIG. Reading from cysteine to phenylalanine, the CDR3 counts 16 amino acids. The CDR3 DNA has 48 bases and is translated from base 1. Trimming removed 2 bases from V and 0 bases from J; the gene matches leave 7 bases unexplained. What the authors observed across the whole study: Across four donors, approximately 5% of naive CD4, 3% to 3.5% of naive CD8, roughly 2.2% of memory CD4, and about 0.44% of memory CD8 clonotypes were shared. Based on pairwise subsampling, the degree of clonotype sharing among donors was expected to be affected by sequencing depth. Because the study included only a small number of donors, the genetic and exposure-history diversity represented was limited. Higher generation probabilities were observed for clonotypes shared by all four sorted-subset donors than for non-shared clonotypes. Sampling was restricted to blood, and TCR repertoires in tissue are likely to differ from TCR repertoires in blood. Even with the large sequencing depth, rarefaction of the sorted-subset datasets indicated that sequencing was incomplete. Larger estimated clonotype richness was generally found for naive subsets than for memory subsets.

The rearrangement combines TRBV30 with TRBJ1-5, and TRBD1 aligns with 7 junction nucleotides. The sample comprised naive CD8+ T cells sorted from blood. Explained via the paper, the cell subset or site label denotes: CD45RA+CCR7+. This clonotype was obtained from a man between 18 and 35 years old in good health. CDR3 region: CAWSPRGQYSNQPQHF. The sequenced DNA: TGTGCCTGGAGTCCCCGGGGACAGTATAGCAATCAGCCCCAGCATTTT.